This TCR beta chain was profiled in a study of human T cells and chemical hapten exposure. On the study more broadly: DPC at 2% was the sensitizing agent, placed on roughly 2 cm by roughly 2 cm of upper inner arm skin. There were per-sample TCR yield variations, arising mainly from small pooled library volume differences.

TCRdb re-called the RACE reads through MiXCR, storing one row per CDR3 protein. This sample carries 150,000 to 200,000 distinct CDR3 sequences, more than 25% of them seen once, and the ten largest clones take roughly 3%. Described time point: pre-sensitization, week 0. Treatment meaning: therapeutic diphenylcyclopropenone sensitization with weekly scalp DPC. This CDR3 spans 13 amino acids. Germline values: CDR1 LNHNV, CDR2 YYDKDF (reference sequence). The V and J ends lost 1 base and 5 bases respectively, with 8 bases between them. This sample comprised whole blood, obtained in connection with sensitization to the hapten diphenylcyclopropenone (DPC). The TCR originated in a woman aged 25 to 45 with alopecia areata. Some clones in this sample may be carry-over from other donors' samples. V is TRBV15 and J is TRBJ2-5; D uncertain. The DNA for the CDR3 is TGTGCCACCAGCAGAGCCCCCGTGGAGACCCAGTACTTC. The encoded protein is CATSRAPVETQYF. Complete variable domain (other parts from reference TRBV15 and TRBJ2-5): DAMVIQNPRYQVTQFGKPVTLSCSQTLNHNVMYWYQQKSSQAPKLLFHYYDKDFNNEADTPDNFQSRRPNTSFCFLDIRSPGLGDTAMYLCATSRAPVETQYFGPGTRLLVL.